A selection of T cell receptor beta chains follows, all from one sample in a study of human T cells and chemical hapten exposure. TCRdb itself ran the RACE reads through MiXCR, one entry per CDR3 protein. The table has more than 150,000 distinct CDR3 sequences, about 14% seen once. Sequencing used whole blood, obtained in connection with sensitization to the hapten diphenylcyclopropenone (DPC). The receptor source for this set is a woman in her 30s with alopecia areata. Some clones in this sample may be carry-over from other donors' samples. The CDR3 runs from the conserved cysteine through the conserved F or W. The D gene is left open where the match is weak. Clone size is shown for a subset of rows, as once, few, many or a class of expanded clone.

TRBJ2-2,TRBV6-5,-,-,CASSLDNTGELFF,TGTGCCAGCAGTTTGGATAACACCGGGGAGCTGTTTTTT
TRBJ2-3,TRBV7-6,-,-,CASSLMGDDTDTQYF,TGTGCCAGCAGCTTAATGGGGGACGACACAGATACGCAGTATTTT
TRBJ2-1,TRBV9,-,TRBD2,CASSPSGASGSSYNEQFF,TGTGCCAGCAGCCCAAGCGGTGCTAGCGGGAGCTCCTACAATGAGCAGTTCTTC
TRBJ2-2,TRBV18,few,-,CASSPQEGRGGELFF,TGTGCCAGCTCACCACAGGAGGGAAGAGGCGGGGAGCTGTTTTTT
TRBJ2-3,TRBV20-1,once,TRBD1,CSARDWADRDTDTQYF,TGCAGTGCTAGAGATTGGGCCGACAGGGACACAGATACGCAGTATTTT
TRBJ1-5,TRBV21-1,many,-,CASSQTQHF,TGTGCCAGCAGCCAAACCCAGCATTTT
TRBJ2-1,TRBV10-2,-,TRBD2,CASSWTSGSYNEQFF,TGCGCCAGCAGCTGGACTAGCGGGTCCTACAATGAGCAGTTCTTC
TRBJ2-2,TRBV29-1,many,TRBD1,CSVVVLPGQGFAGELFF,TGCAGCGTTGTCGTCCTGCCGGGACAGGGTTTCGCCGGGGAGCTGTTTTTT
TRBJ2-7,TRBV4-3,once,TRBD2,CASSQDSGILYEQYF,TGCGCCAGCAGCCAAGATAGCGGGATATTATACGAGCAGTACTTC
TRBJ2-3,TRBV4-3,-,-,CASSQVVENTQYF,TGCGCCAGCAGCCAAGTAGTCGAAAATACGCAGTATTTT
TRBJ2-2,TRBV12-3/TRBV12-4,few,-,CASSLGPVGELFF,TGTGCCAGCAGCCTTGGCCCCGTCGGGGAGCTGTTTTTT
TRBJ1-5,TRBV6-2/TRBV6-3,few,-,CASSTTIQGSNQPQHF,TGTGCCAGCAGTACTACTATACAGGGAAGCAATCAGCCCCAGCATTTT
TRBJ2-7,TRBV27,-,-,CASSFTRGYSYEQYF,TGTGCCAGCAGTTTTACTAGGGGTTACTCCTACGAGCAGTACTTC
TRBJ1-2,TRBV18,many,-,CASSPREVMDYGYTF,TGTGCCAGCTCACCACGGGAAGTAATGGACTATGGCTACACCTTC
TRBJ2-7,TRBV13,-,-,CASSNTRSSYEQYF,TGTGCCAGCAGTAATACACGGTCCTCCTACGAGCAGTACTTC
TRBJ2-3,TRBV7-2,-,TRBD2,CASSPRGGRADTQYF,TGTGCCAGCAGCCCTCGGGGCGGGAGGGCAGATACGCAGTATTTT
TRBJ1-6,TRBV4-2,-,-,CASSQGAIEPLHF,TGTGCCAGCAGCCAGGGGGCGATTGAACCCCTCCACTTT
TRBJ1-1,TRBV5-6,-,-,CASSTRNTEAFF,TGTGCCAGCTCGACACGGAACACTGAAGCTTTCTTT
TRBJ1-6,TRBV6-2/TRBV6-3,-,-,CASTQVDGSSTLHF,TGTGCCAGCACACAAGTGGACGGCAGTTCGACCCTCCACTTT
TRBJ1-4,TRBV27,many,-,CASSFQGKSEKLFF,TGTGCCAGCAGTTTCCAGGGGAAGAGTGAAAAACTGTTTTTT
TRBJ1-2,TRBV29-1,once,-,CSAGEQRYGYTF,TGCAGCGCCGGAGAGCAGCGCTATGGCTACACCTTC
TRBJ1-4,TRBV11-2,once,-,CASSRGRVMEKLFF,TGTGCCAGCAGCCGCGGCAGGGTCATGGAAAAACTGTTTTTT